This record looks at one TCR beta chain sequence and its context. Antigen specificity is unknown. This sample stems from a study of T cell responses to AZD1222 COVID-19 vaccine. Study details: Pooled samples include second doses given at about 4 or 12 weeks.

The CDR3 has 16 amino acids. With V trimmed by 0 bases and J by 10 bases, 8 bases remained unmatched. CDR1 SGHRS and CDR2 YFSETQ come from the germline V gene. Overall study findings and caveats: Possibly, clonal diversity was underestimated; donors were largely white British and included more females. The breadth and depth of Spike-specific TCRs increased once two AZD1222 doses had been given.

Profiled with immunoSEQ multiplex PCR; TCRdb holds only in-frame clones, not every one. The sample has about 120,000 clones, roughly 90% seen once. The chain combines TRBV5-1 with TRBJ2-1; 12 bases are shared with TRBD2. The receptor comes from an adult in good health. Sequenced here: peripheral blood, sampled on day 0 of AZD1222 vaccination. This chain's CDR3 is CASSLASGLAGGEQFF. The CDR3 DNA sequence: TGCGCCAGCAGCTTGGCGTCGGGACTAGCGGGTGGGGAGCAGTTCTTC.